Below, 19 T cell receptor beta chains from the same sample are listed, as sequenced in a study of T cell responses to AZD1222 COVID-19 vaccine. This table comes from immunoSEQ multiplex PCR, and its TCRdb copy is limited to in-frame clones, with some not included. The sample records 84,000 or so clones, around 87% being singletons. Sequencing was performed on peripheral blood, taken on day 0 of AZD1222 vaccination. These receptors came from an adult in good health.

The V call is TRBV7-2, the J call TRBJ2-3; TRBD1 agrees at 7 bases. The CDR3 is 16 residues long. Germline CDR1 and CDR2: SGHTA and FQGNSA. Trimming took 2 bases from V and 0 from J; bases not matched to a gene: 5. Written as DNA, the CDR3 is TGTGCCAGCAGCTTAACAGGGGTCTCTAGCACAGATACGCAGTATTTT. It yields the protein CASSLTGVSSTDTQYF.

The gene calls are TRBV28 and TRBJ1-1, with 10 nucleotides matching TRBD1. Germline V lookup: CDR1 MDHEN, CDR2 SYDVKM. CDR3 size: 20 residues. J was trimmed by 3 bases and V by 3 bases; bases with no gene match: 19. The CDR3 is CASSFHHSLPWTGGYTEAFF. The CDR3 DNA sequence: TGTGCCAGCAGTTTTCACCACTCTTTACCGTGGACAGGGGGTTACACTGAAGCTTTCTTT.

The chain recombines TRBV6-2 or TRBV6-3 with TRBJ2-1; TRBD1 matches 9 bases. The V gene end was trimmed by 3 bases and the J gene end by 9 bases; junction bases not matched to a gene: 9. Per germline, CDR1 MNHEY and CDR2 SVGEGT. The CDR3 is 15 residues long. CDR3 region: CASSYGTGSFGEQFF. CDR3 nucleotides: TGTGCCAGCAGTTATGGGACAGGGAGTTTCGGTGAGCAGTTCTTC.

The CDR3 is CASSRTGQPNEKLFF. Here the CDR3 DNA reads TGCGCCAGCAGCCGCACGGGACAGCCCAATGAAAAACTGTTTTTT. This chain uses TRBV4-1 with TRBJ1-4, with 7 bases lining up with TRBD1. The CDR3 is 15 amino acids. Germline assignment: CDR1 MGHRA and CDR2 YSYEKL. V shed 4 bases and J 5 bases; nucleotides not matched to a gene: 7.

The chain has TRBV19 and TRBJ1-2, with 8 bases lining up with TRBD1. Germline V gene lookup returns CDR1 LNHDA and CDR2 SQIVND (reference sequence). The CDR3 loop spans 14 amino acids. The junction had 5 bases not matched to a gene; V was cut back by 3 bases and J by 5 bases. The CDR3 region has the DNA TGTGCCAGTAGTATCACAGGGGGAATATATGGCTACACCTTC. Translating it yields CASSITGGIYGYTF.

V usage is TRBV28 and J usage is TRBJ2-7; no firm D call. The CDR3 is 14 residues long. Germline V lookup: CDR1 MDHEN, CDR2 SYDVKM. With 3 bases removed from V and 0 bases from J, the gap between germline ends came to 9 bases. The chain's CDR3 is CASSLVGPSYEQYF. The CDR3 coding sequence is TGTGCCAGCAGTTTGGTCGGGCCCTCCTACGAGCAGTACTTC.

This clone was picked up a small number of times. The chain is built from TRBV30 and TRBJ1-1; no firm D call. Trimming cost V 1 base and J 8 bases, with 17 bases left between them. The V gene's germline CDR1 is GTSNPN and CDR2 SVGIG (reference sequence). The CDR3 totals 14 residues. The CDR3 is CAWSGGGVGGEAFF. The CDR3, as DNA: TGTGCCTGGAGTGGAGGAGGTGTGGGAGGGGAAGCTTTCTTT.

For the CDR3, the DNA is TGCGCCAGCACTGGCAGTGGTAATCAGCCCCAGCATTTT. Translated: CASTGSGNQPQHF. The chain uses TRBV10-2 and TRBJ1-5, with D unresolved. V was cut by 7 bases and J by 4 bases, with 11 bases left in between. From germline, CDR1 is WSHSY and CDR2 SAAADI. CDR3 length equals 13 residues.

V usage is TRBV5-4 and J usage is TRBJ1-4, with D maybe TRBD1 (5 bases). Trimming took off 0 bases at V and 8 bases at J, with 11 bases between the two ends. CDR1 is SGHNT, CDR2 YYREEE, per germline (reference sequence). There are 14 residues in the CDR3. CDR3 residues: CASSLVGAGEKLFF. CDR3 DNA: TGTGCCAGCAGCTTGGTAGGGGCCGGAGAAAAACTGTTTTTT.

The rearrangement links TRBV6-5 to TRBJ2-3, with TRBD2 as a possible D gene (5 bases). Trimming shortened V by 2 bases and J by 4 bases, and 13 bases separated the two germline ends. The CDR3 is made up of 15 amino acids. The V gene's germline CDR1 is MNHEY and CDR2 SVGAGI. CDR3 in DNA: TGTGCCAGCAGTTACGTGGGAGCCGGCGCAGATACGCAGTATTTT. Translation gives CASSYVGAGADTQYF.

This clone was detected only a few times. Here the CDR3 DNA reads TGTGCCACCAGCCGGGCATGGGGGAAGGGCTCCTACAATGAGCAGTTCTTC. Its translation: CATSRAWGKGSYNEQFF. The rearrangement uses TRBV15 and TRBJ2-1; D assignment may be TRBD1 or TRBD2 (5 bases each). Per germline, CDR1 LNHNV and CDR2 YYDKDF (reference sequence). V was pared by 5 bases and J by 0 bases, with 17 bases between. The CDR3 runs to 17 residues.

The CDR3 protein is CASSFRSPGQPQHF. Here the CDR3 DNA reads TGTGCCAGCAGTTTCCGGTCCCCCGGTCAGCCCCAGCATTTT. The chain links TRBV28 to TRBJ1-5; D is uncertain. With 3 bases removed from V and 6 bases from J, the gap between germline ends came to 12 bases. The CDR3 totals 14 residues. Germline values: CDR1 MDHEN, CDR2 SYDVKM.

The chain uses TRBV5-1 and TRBJ1-6; the D is unclear. Trimming left V 3 bases short and J 3 bases short, with 10 bases between. The CDR3 loop spans 15 amino acids. Germline CDR1 SGHRS, CDR2 YFSETQ. CDR3 DNA sequence: TGCGCCAGCAGCTCGCAGTCGCTCTATAATTCACCCCTCCACTTT. Translating gives CASSSQSLYNSPLHF.

Only a few counts were recorded for this clone. The chain is built from TRBV5-4 and TRBJ1-1; no clear D gene. Trimming stripped 0 bases from V and 7 bases from J, with 10 bases between. From germline, CDR1 is SGHNT and CDR2 YYREEE (reference sequence). The CDR3 is 13 residues long. The CDR3 is CASSLEREDEAFF. CDR3 DNA sequence: TGTGCCAGCAGCTTGGAAAGGGAGGATGAAGCTTTCTTT.

CDR3 protein: CASSVEEANTQYF. CDR3 in DNA: TGTGCCAGCAGCGTAGAGGAGGCCAATACGCAGTATTTT. V is TRBV9 and J is TRBJ2-3; TRBD2 is a possible D gene (5 bases). Per the germline V gene, CDR1 is SGDLS and CDR2 is YYNGEE. The CDR3 is made up of 13 amino acids. The V end was cut by 0 bases, the J end by 7 bases, with 9 bases between.

This clone was observed a single time. This chain links TRBV6-2 or TRBV6-3 with TRBJ2-7; 8 positions agree with TRBD2. The germline V gene encodes CDR1 MNHEY and CDR2 SVGEGT. With 4 bases clipped from V and 4 bases from J, the junction kept 12 bases outside the gene matches. The CDR3 loop spans 16 amino acids. The CDR3 coding sequence is TGTGCCAGCAGTTGGTCCGTAGCGGGATACGGGTACGAGCAGTACTTC. Its protein is CASSWSVAGYGYEQYF.

The chain combines TRBV11-2 with TRBJ2-1; D unclear. The CDR3 is 16 amino acids. V was pared by 2 bases and J by 1 base, with 12 bases between. In germline, CDR1 is SGHAT, CDR2 FQNNGV. This CDR3 reads CASSLIRALSYNEQFF. CDR3 bases: TGTGCCAGCAGCTTAATAAGGGCCCTTTCCTACAATGAGCAGTTCTTC.

CDR3 sequence reads: CASTNSGSTGELFF. The CDR3 bases are TGTGCCAGCACAAACTCGGGCAGCACCGGGGAGCTGTTTTTT. The chain employs TRBV9 and TRBJ2-2; D is undetermined. Germline V lookup: CDR1 SGDLS, CDR2 YYNGEE. Trimming stripped 6 bases from V and 4 bases from J, with 13 bases between. This CDR3 region has 14 residues.

This chain connects TRBV11-3 to TRBJ2-7, with 11 bases matching TRBD2. The V and J ends lost 2 bases and 4 bases, in that order; junction bases with no gene match: 1. The CDR3 has 14 amino acids. Germline CDR1 reads SGHNT; CDR2 reads YENEEA. CDR3 loop: CASSLSSGGYEQYF. CDR3 DNA sequence: TGTGCCAGCAGCTTATCTAGCGGGGGGTACGAGCAGTACTTC.